Below, 7 T cell receptor beta chains from the same sample are listed, as sequenced in a study of shared clonotypes between healthy human individuals. In the naive CD8 group, cells lacked CD45RO and were positively selected for CCR7, so terminally differentiated effector memory CD45RA+ cells were left out. Sequenced by immunoSEQ multiplex PCR; TCRdb stores in-frame clones only, minus some. The sample consists of about 2.2 million clones, just under 95% of them appearing once. The specimen sequenced was naive CD8+ T cells from PBMCs. The receptor source for this set is a man aged 18 to 30 in good health. Some clones in this sample may be carry-over from other donors' samples.

A single count supports this clone. This chain joins TRBV7-2 and TRBJ2-3, with 10 bases aligning to TRBD1. Germline V gene data show CDR1 as SGHTA and CDR2 as FQGNSA. V shed 3 bases and J 3 bases; nucleotides not matched to a gene: 3. This CDR3 is built from 15 residues. CDR3 sequence reads: CASSLGQGWTDTQYF. In nucleotides, the CDR3 is TGTGCCAGCAGCTTGGGACAGGGGTGGACAGATACGCAGTATTTT.

This sequence joins TRBV27 and TRBJ1-1, with D perhaps matching TRBD1 (5 bases). The CDR3 runs to 16 residues. V shed 6 bases and J shed 5 bases, with 22 bases lying between them. CDR1 is MNHEY and CDR2 is SMNVEV in the germline V gene (reference sequence). CDR3 in amino acids: CASREQPPGLYTEAFF. The CDR3 bases are TGTGCCAGCAGAGAGCAACCACCGGGACTATATACTGAAGCTTTCTTT.

V is TRBV27 and J is TRBJ2-1, with D uncertain. V lost 3 bases to trimming and J lost 9 bases, with 12 bases between them. This CDR3 is built from 13 residues. Germline CDR1 is MNHEY and CDR2 is SMNVEV (reference sequence). CDR3 amino acids: CASSFIMSSEQFF. For the CDR3, the DNA is TGTGCCAGCAGTTTCATCATGTCAAGTGAGCAGTTCTTC.

The chain is built from TRBV27 and TRBJ1-1; the D is unclear. The V gene lost 6 bases and the J gene lost 1 base, with 15 bases spanning the gap. Per germline, CDR1 MNHEY and CDR2 SMNVEV (reference sequence). This CDR3 has 15 residues. The CDR3 DNA reads as TGTGCCAGCAGGTCTTTTGGGGAGGGGAACACTGAAGCTTTCTTT. Protein product: CASRSFGEGNTEAFF.

J is TRBJ2-7 and V is TRBV11-1; unclear D gene. Germline V gene sequence: CDR1 SGHAT, CDR2 FQDESV (reference sequence). The CDR3 runs to 14 residues. The V and J ends lost 1 base and 0 bases respectively, with 7 bases between them. The CDR3 is CASSLGPRSYEQYF. For the CDR3, the DNA is TGTGCCAGCAGCTTAGGCCCTCGCTCCTACGAGCAGTACTTC. Supplemented by reference TRBV11-1 and TRBJ2-7, the full variable domain reads EAEVAQSPRYKITEKSQAVAFWCDPISGHATLYWYRQILGQGPELLVQFQDESVVDDSQLPKDRFSAERLKGVDSTLKIQPAELGDSAMYLCASSLGPRSYEQYFGPGTRLTVT.

For the CDR3, the DNA is TGTGCCAGCAGCCCTCATAACGGAAACACCATATATTTT. It codes for CASSPHNGNTIYF. The rearrangement uses TRBV5-8 and TRBJ1-3; D is unresolved. V lost 4 bases to trimming and J lost 4 bases, with 9 bases between them. The CDR3 has 13 amino acids. In germline, CDR1 is SGHTS, CDR2 YDEGEE.

The chain joins TRBV6-6 to TRBJ2-5; a possible D gene is TRBD1 (5 bases). From germline, CDR1 is MNHNY and CDR2 SVGAGI (reference sequence). V lost 5 bases, J lost 5 bases, and 21 bases lay in between. The CDR3 totals 16 residues. The CDR3 here is CASSRNDRPSWETQYF. For the CDR3, the DNA is TGTGCCAGCAGTCGAAACGACAGACCTTCGTGGGAGACCCAGTACTTC.